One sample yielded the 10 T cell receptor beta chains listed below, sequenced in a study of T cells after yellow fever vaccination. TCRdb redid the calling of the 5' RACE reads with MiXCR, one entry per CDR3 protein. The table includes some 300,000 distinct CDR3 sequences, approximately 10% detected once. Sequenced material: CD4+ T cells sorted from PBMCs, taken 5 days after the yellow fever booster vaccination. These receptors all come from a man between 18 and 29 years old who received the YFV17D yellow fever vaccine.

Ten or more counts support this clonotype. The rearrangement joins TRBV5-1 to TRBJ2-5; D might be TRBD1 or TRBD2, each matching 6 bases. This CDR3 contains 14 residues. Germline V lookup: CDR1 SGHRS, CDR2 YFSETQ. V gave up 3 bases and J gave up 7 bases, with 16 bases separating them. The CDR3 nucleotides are TGCGCCAGCAGCTCGGGACAACCGGAGGGGACCCAGTACTTC. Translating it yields CASSSGQPEGTQYF.

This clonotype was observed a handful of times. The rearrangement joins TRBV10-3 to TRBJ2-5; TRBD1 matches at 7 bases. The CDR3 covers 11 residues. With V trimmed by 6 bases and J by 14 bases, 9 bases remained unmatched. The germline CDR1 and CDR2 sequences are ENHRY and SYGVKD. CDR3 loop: CAISEGTAEYF. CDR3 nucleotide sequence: TGTGCCATCAGCGAAGGGACAGCCGAATACTTC.

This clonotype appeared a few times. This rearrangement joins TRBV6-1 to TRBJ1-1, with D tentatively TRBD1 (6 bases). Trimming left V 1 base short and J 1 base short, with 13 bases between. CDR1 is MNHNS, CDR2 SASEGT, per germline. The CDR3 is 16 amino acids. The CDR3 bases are TGTGCCAGCAGTGAAGGATGGGGGCCCTGGAACACTGAAGCTTTCTTT. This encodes CASSEGWGPWNTEAFF.

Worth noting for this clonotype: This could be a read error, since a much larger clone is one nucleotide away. The CDR3 here is CSVRDSWANVLTF. CDR3 coding DNA: TGCAGCGTCCGAGACTCTTGGGCCAACGTCCTGACTTTC. V and J are TRBV29-1 and TRBJ2-6; no reliable D call. CDR3 length: 13 amino acids. Germline V lookup: CDR1 SQVTM, CDR2 ANQGSEA.

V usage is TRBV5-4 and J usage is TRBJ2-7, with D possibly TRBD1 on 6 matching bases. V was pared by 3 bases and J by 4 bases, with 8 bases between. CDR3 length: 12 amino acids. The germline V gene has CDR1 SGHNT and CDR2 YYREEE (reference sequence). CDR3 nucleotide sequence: TGTGCCAGCAGCTCCAGGGGATACGAGCAGTACTTC. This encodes CASSSRGYEQYF.

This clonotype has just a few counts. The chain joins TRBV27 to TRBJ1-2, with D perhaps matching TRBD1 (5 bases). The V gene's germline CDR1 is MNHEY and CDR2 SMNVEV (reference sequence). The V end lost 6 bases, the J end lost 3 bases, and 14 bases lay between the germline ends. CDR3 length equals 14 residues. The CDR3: CASRSGGADYGYTF. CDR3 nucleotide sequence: TGTGCCAGCAGATCGGGAGGGGCCGACTATGGCTACACCTTC.

CDR3: CASSLDQNEQYV. The CDR3 bases are TGTGCCAGCAGCTTGGACCAAAACGAGCAGTACGTC. The chain links TRBV5-4 to TRBJ2-7, with D uncertain. The CDR3 runs to 12 residues. The germline gives CDR1 SGHNT, CDR2 YYREEE (reference sequence). V gave up 0 bases and J gave up 5 bases, with 6 bases separating them.

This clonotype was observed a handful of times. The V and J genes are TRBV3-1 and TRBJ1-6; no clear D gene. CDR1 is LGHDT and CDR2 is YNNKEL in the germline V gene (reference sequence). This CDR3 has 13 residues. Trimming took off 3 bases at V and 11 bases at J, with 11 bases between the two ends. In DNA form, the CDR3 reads TGTGCCAGCAGCCAGGAAGACGTGACACCCCTCCACTTT. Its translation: CASSQEDVTPLHF.

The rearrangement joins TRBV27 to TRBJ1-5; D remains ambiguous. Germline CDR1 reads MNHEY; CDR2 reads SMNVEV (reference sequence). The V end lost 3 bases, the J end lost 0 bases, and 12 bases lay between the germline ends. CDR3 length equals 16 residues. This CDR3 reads CASSFLGDYSNQPQHF. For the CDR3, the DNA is TGTGCCAGCAGTTTTCTGGGCGATTATAGCAATCAGCCCCAGCATTTT.

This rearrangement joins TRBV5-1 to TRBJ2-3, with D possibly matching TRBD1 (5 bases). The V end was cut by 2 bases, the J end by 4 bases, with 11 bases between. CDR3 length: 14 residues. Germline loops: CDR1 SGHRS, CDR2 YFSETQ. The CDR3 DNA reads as TGCGCCAGCAGCTTCCAGGGTTCCCCAGATACGCAGTATTTT. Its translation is CASSFQGSPDTQYF.